This TCR beta chain was identified during a study of blood T cell repertoires in COVID-19. Method: immunoSEQ multiplex PCR; TCRdb's copy keeps in-frame clones and lacks some. This table has about 68,000 clones, more than 80% appearing once. There are 16 residues in the CDR3. Germline V gene sequence: CDR1 SGHNT, CDR2 YENEEA. V lost 5 bases to trimming and J lost 0 bases, with 15 bases between them. The chain couples TRBV11-3 to TRBJ2-3; a weak D match, TRBD2 (6 bases). Specimen: peripheral blood. The clonotype originates from a man aged 45-65 years with acute or convalescent COVID-19. CDR3: CASSGGSSPSTDTQYF. The CDR3 nucleotides read TGTGCCAGCAGCGGGGGGTCTAGCCCGAGCACAGATACGCAGTATTTT.